This TCR beta chain was sequenced for a study of blood T cell repertoires in COVID-19. At the level of the study: The study drew acute and convalescent COVID-19 samples from the United States, Italy and Spain. In each case, the material was cDNA or gDNA derived from T cells, B-cell-depleted T cells, or PBMCs.

This clone has a single count. The germline V gene encodes CDR1 LGHDT and CDR2 YNNKEL (reference sequence). J was trimmed by 5 bases and V by 3 bases; bases with no gene match: 10. The CDR3 is 16 residues long. Per the study methods: Estimation of nucleated cell counts relied on the amplification of reference gene primers. TCRdb's table, derived via immunoSEQ multiplex PCR, lists solely in-frame clones and lacks some. Clone size and V and J calls were adopted from that table, with D and trimming inferred from the DNA. The sample lists about 55,000 clones, 80% to 90% occurring once. This chain uses TRBV3-1 (or the pseudogene TRBV3-2) with TRBJ2-5, with 9 bases fitting TRBD2. Input material: peripheral blood. The TCR comes from a man in his sixties with acute or convalescent COVID-19. CDR3 nucleotide sequence: TGTGCCAGCAGCCACCTTAGCGGGAGTGCGGCGGAGACCCAGTACTTC. Protein: CASSHLSGSAAETQYF.